This is a list of T cell receptor beta chains from one sample in a study of radiotherapy plus CTLA-4 blockade in lung cancer. The data were produced by immunoSEQ multiplex PCR, yet TCRdb's version contains in-frame clones alone and is incomplete. Of around 80,000 clones listed, around 83% are singletons. Material: peripheral blood, obtained from a patient treated with radiotherapy plus ipilimumab. The receptors shown here come from a human donor with non-small cell lung cancer who had stable disease on radiotherapy plus ipilimumab. Both conserved end residues are part of each CDR3. Fields, in order: clone size, J gene, V gene, D gene, CDR3 protein, CDR3 DNA. D genes are given only for firm matches. Only some rows state a clone size, as once, few, many or a class for expanded clones.

clone_size: once
j_call: TRBJ2-2
v_call: TRBV18
d_call: TRBD2
cdr3_aa: CASSPTAGGVTGELFF
cdr3_nt: TGTGCCAGCTCACCGACGGCGGGGGGTGTCACCGGGGAGCTGTTTTTT

clone_size: -
j_call: TRBJ2-5
v_call: TRBV2
d_call: -
cdr3_aa: CASRGTIQETQYF
cdr3_nt: TGTGCCAGCAGAGGGACAATCCAAGAGACCCAGTACTTC

clone_size: -
j_call: TRBJ1-2
v_call: TRBV6-5
d_call: TRBD1
cdr3_aa: CASSRQGDGYTF
cdr3_nt: TGTGCCAGCAGTAGACAGGGGGATGGCTACACCTTC

clone_size: -
j_call: TRBJ2-3
v_call: TRBV14
d_call: TRBD2
cdr3_aa: CASRPGTSVPPDTQYF
cdr3_nt: TGTGCCAGCAGACCCGGGACTAGCGTTCCCCCAGATACGCAGTATTTT

clone_size: -
j_call: TRBJ2-5
v_call: TRBV4-2
d_call: TRBD2
cdr3_aa: CASSPGGGAEETQYF
cdr3_nt: TGTGCCAGCAGCCCAGGCGGGGGGGCCGAGGAGACCCAGTACTTC

clone_size: -
j_call: TRBJ2-5
v_call: TRBV18
d_call: TRBD1
cdr3_aa: CASSPDRGLETQYF
cdr3_nt: TGTGCCAGCTCACCGGACAGGGGGCTGGAGACCCAGTACTTC

clone_size: -
j_call: TRBJ2-3
v_call: TRBV5-6
d_call: TRBD1
cdr3_aa: CASSLKTGSTSTQYF
cdr3_nt: TGTGCCAGCAGCTTGAAGACAGGGTCCACATCTACGCAGTATTTT

clone_size: -
j_call: TRBJ1-1
v_call: TRBV19
d_call: -
cdr3_aa: CASTAGPRNTEAFF
cdr3_nt: TGTGCCAGTACAGCTGGACCGAGGAACACTGAAGCTTTCTTT

clone_size: -
j_call: TRBJ2-7
v_call: TRBV5-4
d_call: -
cdr3_aa: CASSFAGRPYEQYF
cdr3_nt: TGTGCCAGCAGCTTTGCAGGGCGTCCCTACGAGCAGTACTTC

clone_size: -
j_call: TRBJ1-4
v_call: TRBV6-6
d_call: -
cdr3_aa: CASRRQGEGTNEKLFF
cdr3_nt: TGTGCCAGCAGACGCCAGGGAGAAGGAACTAATGAAAAACTGTTTTTT

clone_size: -
j_call: TRBJ2-3
v_call: TRBV6-4
d_call: TRBD2
cdr3_aa: CASSEGLATDTQYF
cdr3_nt: TGTGCCAGCAGTGAGGGACTAGCCACAGATACGCAGTATTTT

clone_size: -
j_call: TRBJ2-5
v_call: TRBV4-2
d_call: TRBD2
cdr3_aa: CASSVSGGDFTETQYF
cdr3_nt: TGTGCCAGCAGCGTTAGCGGGGGGGACTTCACGGAGACCCAGTACTTC

clone_size: -
j_call: TRBJ1-1
v_call: TRBV9
d_call: -
cdr3_aa: CASSVEGRTEAFF
cdr3_nt: TGTGCCAGCAGCGTCGAGGGGCGCACTGAAGCTTTCTTT

clone_size: -
j_call: TRBJ2-6
v_call: TRBV19
d_call: -
cdr3_aa: CASSIGTGIGANVLTF
cdr3_nt: TGTGCCAGTAGTATAGGAACAGGGATTGGGGCCAACGTCCTGACTTTC

clone_size: -
j_call: TRBJ2-1
v_call: TRBV6-6
d_call: TRBD2
cdr3_aa: CASSLTSGRVNEQFF
cdr3_nt: TGTGCCAGCAGCTTGACTAGCGGGAGGGTAAATGAGCAGTTCTTC

clone_size: -
j_call: TRBJ2-3
v_call: TRBV5-1
d_call: -
cdr3_aa: CASSLAGGITDTQYF
cdr3_nt: TGCGCCAGCAGCTTGGCCGGCGGTATCACAGATACGCAGTATTTT

clone_size: few
j_call: TRBJ2-2
v_call: TRBV11-2
d_call: -
cdr3_aa: CASSLEVGELFF
cdr3_nt: TGTGCCAGCAGCTTAGAAGTCGGGGAGCTGTTTTTT

clone_size: -
j_call: TRBJ1-4
v_call: TRBV11-2
d_call: TRBD1
cdr3_aa: CASSQHLDRGDATNEKLFF
cdr3_nt: TGTGCCAGCAGCCAACATTTGGACAGGGGAGATGCAACTAATGAAAAACTGTTTTTT

clone_size: -
j_call: TRBJ2-7
v_call: TRBV19
d_call: -
cdr3_aa: CASSIQETYEQYF
cdr3_nt: TGTGCCAGTAGTATACAAGAGACCTACGAGCAGTACTTC